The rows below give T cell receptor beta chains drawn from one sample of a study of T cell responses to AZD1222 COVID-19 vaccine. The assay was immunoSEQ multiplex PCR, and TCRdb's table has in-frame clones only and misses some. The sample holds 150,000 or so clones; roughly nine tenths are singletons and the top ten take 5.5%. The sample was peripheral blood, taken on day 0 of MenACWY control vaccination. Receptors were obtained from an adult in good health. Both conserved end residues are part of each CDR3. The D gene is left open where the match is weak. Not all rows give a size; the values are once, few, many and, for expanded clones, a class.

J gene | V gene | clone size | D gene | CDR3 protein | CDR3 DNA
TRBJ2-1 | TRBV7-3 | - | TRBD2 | CASSSGLAGVSEQFF | TGTGCCAGCAGCTCCGGACTAGCGGGAGTTAGTGAGCAGTTCTTC
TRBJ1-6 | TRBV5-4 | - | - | CASSLVGVNSPLHF | TGTGCCAGCAGCTTGGTCGGGGTCAATTCACCCCTCCACTTT
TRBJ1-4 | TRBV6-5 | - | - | CASTAHQGHEKLFF | TGTGCCAGCACCGCACACCAAGGACATGAAAAACTGTTTTTT
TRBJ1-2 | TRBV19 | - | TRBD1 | CASSTPGQGVGGNGYTF | TGTGCCAGTAGTACCCCCGGACAGGGGGTTGGAGGAAATGGCTACACCTTC
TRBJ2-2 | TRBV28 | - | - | CASSLGGAGTGELFF | TGTGCCAGCAGTTTAGGGGGCGCGGGCACCGGGGAGCTGTTTTTT
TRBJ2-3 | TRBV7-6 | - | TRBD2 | CASSPGLAGGPNTQYF | TGTGCCAGCAGCCCTGGACTAGCGGGAGGGCCAAATACGCAGTATTTT
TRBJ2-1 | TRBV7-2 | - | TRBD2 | CASSIRGLAGNNEQFF | TGTGCCAGCAGCATTCGAGGACTAGCGGGAAACAATGAGCAGTTCTTC
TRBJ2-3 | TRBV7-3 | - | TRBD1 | CASSLMSPGQGIPDTQYF | TGTGCCAGCAGCTTAATGTCACCAGGACAGGGAATCCCAGATACGCAGTATTTT
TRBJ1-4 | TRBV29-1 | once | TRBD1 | CSAATTGSGKLFF | TGCAGCGCCGCAACGACAGGGTCTGGAAAACTGTTTTTT
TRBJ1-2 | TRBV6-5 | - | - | CAARVGENYGYTF | TGTGCCGCTCGGGTGGGGGAAAACTATGGCTACACCTTC
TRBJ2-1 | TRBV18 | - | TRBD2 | CASSPLPGTSNQQFF | TGTGCCAGCTCACCACTACCCGGGACTAGCAACCAGCAGTTCTTC
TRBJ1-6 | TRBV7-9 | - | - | CASSLALGLFSPLHF | TGTGCCAGCAGCTTAGCCCTCGGGCTATTTTCACCCCTCCACTTT
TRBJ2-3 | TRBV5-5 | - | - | CAWGGSPTDTQYF | TGTGCCTGGGGGGGCAGCCCCACAGATACGCAGTATTTT
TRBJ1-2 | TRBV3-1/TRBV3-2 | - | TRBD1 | CASSLRDRGHGYTF | TGTGCCAGCAGCCTCAGGGACAGGGGGCACGGCTACACCTTC
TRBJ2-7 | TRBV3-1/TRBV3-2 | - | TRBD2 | CASSPRVAGPYEQYF | TGTGCCAGCAGCCCGCGGGTAGCGGGTCCATACGAGCAGTACTTC
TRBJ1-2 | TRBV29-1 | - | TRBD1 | CSAGQGQSNYGYTF | TGCAGCGCGGGACAGGGGCAATCTAACTATGGCTACACCTTC
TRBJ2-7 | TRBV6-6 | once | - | CASSYPGGFEQYF | TGTGCCAGCAGTTACCCCGGAGGGTTCGAGCAGTACTTC
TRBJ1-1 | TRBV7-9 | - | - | CASSLGGWNTEAFF | TGTGCCAGCAGCTTAGGTGGATGGAACACTGAAGCTTTCTTT
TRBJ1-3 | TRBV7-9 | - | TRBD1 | CASSHWAGQGAFSGNTIYF | TGTGCCAGCAGCCACTGGGCGGGACAGGGGGCTTTCTCTGGAAACACCATATATTTT
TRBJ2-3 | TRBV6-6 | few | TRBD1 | CASRDRGPDTQYF | TGTGCCAGCAGGGACAGGGGGCCAGATACGCAGTATTTT
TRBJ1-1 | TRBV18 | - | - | CASSPTVGIPGELNTEAFF | TGTGCCAGCTCACCTACTGTTGGTATTCCCGGGGAACTTAACACTGAAGCTTTCTTT
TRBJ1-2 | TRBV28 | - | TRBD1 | CASSLRQGYYGYTF | TGTGCCAGCAGTCTTAGACAGGGGTACTATGGCTACACCTTC
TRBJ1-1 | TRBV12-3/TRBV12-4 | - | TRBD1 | CASNPGPGGAFF | TGTGCCAGCAACCCCGGCCCAGGGGGAGCTTTCTTT
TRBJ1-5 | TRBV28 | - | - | CASSLVQASNQPQHF | TGTGCCAGCAGTTTAGTTCAGGCTAGCAATCAGCCCCAGCATTTT
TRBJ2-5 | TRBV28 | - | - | CASSFNYAAVQETQYF | TGTGCCAGCAGTTTTAACTATGCGGCGGTCCAAGAGACCCAGTACTTC
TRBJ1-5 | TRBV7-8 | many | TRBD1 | CASSPGLRGHQPQHF | TGTGCCAGCAGCCCGGGGCTCAGGGGGCATCAGCCCCAGCATTTT
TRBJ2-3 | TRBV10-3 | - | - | CAISESKAGPYTDTQYF | TGTGCCATCAGTGAGTCGAAAGCAGGACCGTACACAGATACGCAGTATTTT
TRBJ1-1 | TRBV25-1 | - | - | CASSELGTFGTEAFF | TGTGCCAGCAGTGAACTTGGGACATTCGGAACTGAAGCTTTCTTT
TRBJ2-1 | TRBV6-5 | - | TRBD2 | CASNTPGGRVHEQFF | TGTGCCAGCAACACGCCGGGCGGGAGGGTCCATGAGCAGTTCTTC
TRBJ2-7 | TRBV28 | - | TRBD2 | CASSSAGGDTPYEQYF | TGTGCCAGCAGTTCGGCGGGGGGGGACACCCCCTACGAGCAGTACTTC
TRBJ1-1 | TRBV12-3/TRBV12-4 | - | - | CASSLGQGHAFF | TGTGCCAGCAGTTTAGGTCAGGGGCATGCTTTCTTT
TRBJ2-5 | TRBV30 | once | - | CAWSVEAQYF | TGTGCCTGGAGTGTCGAGGCCCAGTACTTC
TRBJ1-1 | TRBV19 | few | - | CASSYRQGAEAFF | TGTGCCAGTAGTTACCGGCAGGGCGCTGAAGCTTTCTTT
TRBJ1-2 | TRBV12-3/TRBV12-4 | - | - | CASSSTANYGYTF | TGTGCCAGCAGCTCTACAGCGAACTATGGCTACACCTTC
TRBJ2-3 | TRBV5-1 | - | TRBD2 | CASSPRTSGDTQYF | TGCGCCAGCAGCCCCCGGACTAGCGGGGATACGCAGTATTTT
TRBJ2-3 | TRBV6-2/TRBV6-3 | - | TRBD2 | CASSYPAGGKSDTQYF | TGTGCCAGCAGTTACCCGGCGGGAGGGAAATCGGATACGCAGTATTTT
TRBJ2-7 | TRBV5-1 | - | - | CASSLGSTYEQYF | TGCGCCAGCAGCTTGGGGTCCACCTACGAGCAGTACTTC
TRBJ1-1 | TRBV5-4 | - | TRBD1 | CASSFPGQGAVEAFF | TGTGCCAGCAGCTTCCCGGGACAGGGGGCGGTTGAAGCTTTCTTT
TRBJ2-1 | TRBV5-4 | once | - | CASSPEGTSYNEQFF | TGTGCCAGCAGCCCGGAGGGCACATCCTACAATGAGCAGTTCTTC
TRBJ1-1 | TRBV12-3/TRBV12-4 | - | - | CASSLGVGTEAFF | TGTGCCAGCAGTTTAGGAGTGGGAACTGAAGCTTTCTTT
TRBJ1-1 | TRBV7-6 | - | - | CASSLGGANTEAFF | TGTGCCAGCAGCTTAGGGGGGGCGAACACTGAAGCTTTCTTT
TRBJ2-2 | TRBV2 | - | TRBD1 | CASSYRGQDTGELFF | TGTGCCAGCAGTTACAGGGGGCAAGACACCGGGGAGCTGTTTTTT
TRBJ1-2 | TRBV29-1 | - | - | CSVGGGYGYTF | TGCAGCGTTGGGGGAGGCTATGGCTACACCTTC
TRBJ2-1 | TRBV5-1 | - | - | CASSLGREPLPFF | TGCGCCAGCAGCTTGGGCAGGGAGCCCTTGCCGTTCTTC
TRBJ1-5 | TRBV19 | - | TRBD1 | CASSTLRNRGGSNQPQHF | TGTGCCAGTAGTACCCTCCGGAACAGGGGCGGGAGCAATCAGCCCCAGCATTTT
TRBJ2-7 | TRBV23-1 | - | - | CASSQIPRERSKVFSYEQYF | TGCGCCAGCAGTCAAATTCCCCGGGAGAGGTCGAAAGTGTTCTCCTACGAGCAGTACTTC
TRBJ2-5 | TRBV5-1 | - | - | CASSLAGRGGETQYF | TGCGCCAGCAGCTTGGCCGGCAGGGGTGGAGAGACCCAGTACTTC
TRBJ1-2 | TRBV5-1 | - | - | CASSALGGAIRGYTF | TGCGCCAGCAGCGCCCTCGGGGGGGCGATTAGGGGCTACACCTTC
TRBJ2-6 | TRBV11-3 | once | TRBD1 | CASSRPPGQDLSGANVLTF | TGTGCCAGCAGCCGCCCCCCCGGACAGGACCTCTCTGGGGCCAACGTCCTGACTTTC
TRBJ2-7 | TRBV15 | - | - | CATGPGGSSYEQYF | TGTGCCACCGGCCCTGGGGGAAGCTCCTACGAGCAGTACTTC
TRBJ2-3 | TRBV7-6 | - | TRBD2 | CASSLTSGGLTDTQYF | TGTGCCAGCAGCTTGACTAGCGGGGGCCTCACAGATACGCAGTATTTT
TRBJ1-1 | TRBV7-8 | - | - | CASSLRGTLNTEAFF | TGTGCCAGCAGCCTGCGAGGGACGTTGAACACTGAAGCTTTCTTT
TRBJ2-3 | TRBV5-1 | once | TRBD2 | CASSTGGLAGGSTDTQYF | TGCGCCAGCAGCACTGGAGGACTAGCGGGGGGAAGCACAGATACGCAGTATTTT
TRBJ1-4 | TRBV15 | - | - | CATSRAGGAEEKLFF | TGTGCCACCAGCAGAGCGGGGGGGGCAGAGGAAAAACTGTTTTTT
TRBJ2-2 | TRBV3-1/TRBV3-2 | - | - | CASSLQSRELFF | TGTGCCAGCAGCTTACAGAGTCGGGAGCTGTTTTTT
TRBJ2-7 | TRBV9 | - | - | CASSVEAGTYEQYF | TGTGCCAGCAGCGTAGAGGCCGGCACCTACGAGCAGTACTTC
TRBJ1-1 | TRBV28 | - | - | CASSFDPGTEAFF | TGTGCCAGCAGTTTCGACCCGGGGACTGAAGCTTTCTTT
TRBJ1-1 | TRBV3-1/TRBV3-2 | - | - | CASTSPFSRGGRTEAFF | TGTGCCAGCACCTCTCCTTTCAGCCGGGGGGGGAGGACTGAAGCTTTCTTT
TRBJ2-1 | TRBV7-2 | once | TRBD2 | CASSRSGAYNEQFF | TGTGCCAGCAGCAGAAGCGGGGCCTACAATGAGCAGTTCTTC